Each of the 20 T cell receptor beta chains below was sequenced from the same sample in a study of blood T cell repertoires in COVID-19. Method: immunoSEQ multiplex PCR; TCRdb's copy keeps in-frame clones and lacks some. The repertoire has about 220,000 clones, 80% to 85% of them found once; the top ten carry just under 20%. Specimen: peripheral blood. These receptors all stem from a man younger than 45 with active or convalescent COVID-19.

The genes are TRBV9 and TRBJ1-6, with TRBD1 as a possible D gene (6 bases). CDR3 length equals 12 residues. The V gene's germline CDR1 is SGDLS and CDR2 YYNGEE. V lost 2 bases and J 12 bases, leaving 9 bases between the germline ends. The CDR3 sequence is CASSVEQGPLHF. CDR3 DNA sequence: TGTGCCAGCAGCGTCGAACAGGGACCCCTCCACTTT.

The V call is TRBV5-4, the J call TRBJ1-5; 8 nucleotides match TRBD1. V dropped 1 base and J dropped 4; count of bases not matched to a gene: 10. This CDR3 has 17 amino acids. The germline CDR1 and CDR2 sequences are SGHNT and YYREEE (reference sequence). CDR3 residues: CASSLRDRSKSNQPQHF. CDR3 sequence (DNA): TGTGCCAGCAGCTTGAGGGACAGGAGTAAATCAAATCAGCCCCAGCATTTT.

The rearrangement uses TRBV11-2 and TRBJ2-7; D may be TRBD1 (5 bases). Trimming left V 0 bases short and J 1 base short, with 7 bases between. This CDR3 region has 14 residues. CDR1 and CDR2 (germline): SGHAT, FQNNGV. The chain's CDR3 is CASSLDDSSYEQYF. The CDR3 nucleotides are TGTGCCAGCAGCTTAGACGACAGTTCCTACGAGCAGTACTTC.

The chain couples TRBV19 to TRBJ2-3; maybe TRBD2 (6 bases). Germline V lookup: CDR1 LNHDA, CDR2 SQIVND (reference sequence). V lost 7 bases to trimming and J lost 8 bases, with 19 bases between them. CDR3 length: 14 amino acids. The CDR3 nucleotides are TGTGCCAGTAAACCGGAGGGGACCTGGGGTACGCAGTATTTT. This encodes CASKPEGTWGTQYF.

About this clone: The same CDR3 can be traced to other DNA sequences in this sample. The gene calls are TRBV5-1 and TRBJ2-7, with a tentative D call TRBD1 (6 bases). This CDR3 has 12 residues. With 2 bases removed from V and 4 bases from J, the gap between germline ends came to 7 bases. The germline gives CDR1 SGHRS, CDR2 YFSETQ. The CDR3: CASSLQGYEQYF. The CDR3 coding sequence is TGCGCCAGCAGCTTACAGGGTTACGAGCAGTACTTC.

The chain carries TRBV7-2 and TRBJ2-7; the match to TRBD2 covers 7 bases. This CDR3 comprises 14 residues. Germline loops: CDR1 SGHTA, CDR2 FQGNSA. Unmatched junction bases numbered 4, after V lost 5 bases and J lost 0 bases. CDR3 protein: CASSPRTSSYEQYF. For the CDR3, the DNA is TGTGCCAGCAGCCCAAGGACTAGCTCCTACGAGCAGTACTTC.

V usage is TRBV6-5 and J usage is TRBJ1-6; D ambiguous. Germline V CDR1 and CDR2: MNHEY, SVGAGI. The CDR3 is 13 amino acids. V was trimmed by 7 bases and J by 9 bases, leaving 13 bases between them. The CDR3 DNA follows: TGTGCCAGCATGTGGGGTGGAGGTTCACCCCTCCACTTT. Amino acids: CASMWGGGSPLHF.

This clone was detected once. The chain employs TRBV28 and TRBJ2-4, with 12 bases lining up with TRBD1. The CDR3 is 17 amino acids. Germline V lookup: CDR1 MDHEN, CDR2 SYDVKM. Losses at the gene ends were 5 bases for V and 1 base for J; bases not matched to a gene: 6. The CDR3: CASSTGTGGNAKNIQYF. The DNA for the CDR3 is TGTGCCAGCAGTACCGGGACAGGGGGCAACGCCAAAAACATTCAGTACTTC.

The chain carries TRBV7-2 and TRBJ2-1; 12 nucleotides agree with TRBD2. This CDR3 comprises 15 residues. Unmatched junction bases numbered 10, after V lost 4 bases and J lost 12 bases. The V gene's germline CDR1 is SGHTA and CDR2 FQGNSA. The chain's CDR3 is CASSSRLAGDRVQFF. CDR3 bases: TGTGCCAGCAGCTCCAGACTAGCGGGAGATCGGGTGCAGTTCTTC.

V and J are TRBV3-1 (or the pseudogene TRBV3-2) and TRBJ1-1; 8 bases line up with TRBD1. The trim removed 4 bases at V and 0 bases at J, leaving 7 bases unmatched. Germline CDR1 reads LGHDT; CDR2 reads YNNKEL (reference sequence). This CDR3 comprises 16 residues. CDR3 nucleotide sequence: TGTGCCAGCAGCCCTCACGACAGGGGACTGAACACTGAAGCTTTCTTT. Its protein is CASSPHDRGLNTEAFF.

The chain uses TRBV28 and TRBJ1-5, with a tentative D call TRBD1 (6 bases). The CDR3 length is 14 residues. Germline V CDR1 and CDR2: MDHEN, SYDVKM. Trimming cost V 8 bases and J 4 bases, with 15 bases left between them. The CDR3 loop is CASERGGGNQPQHF. CDR3 in DNA: TGTGCCAGCGAACGAGGGGGGGGAAATCAGCCCCAGCATTTT.

The chain couples TRBV18 to TRBJ2-7; 11 nucleotides agree with TRBD1. Losses at the gene ends were 4 bases for V and 5 bases for J; bases not matched to a gene: 13. Per the germline V gene, CDR1 is KGHSH and CDR2 is LQKENI. CDR3 length equals 17 residues. CDR3 sequence reads: CASSRQLTGTGGNEQYF. The CDR3 region has the DNA TGTGCCAGCTCACGCCAATTAACCGGGACAGGGGGAAACGAGCAGTACTTC.

The chain is built from TRBV3-1 (or the pseudogene TRBV3-2) and TRBJ2-7; 10 bases match TRBD2. CDR1 and CDR2 from the germline V gene are LGHDT and YNNKEL (reference sequence). CDR3 size: 15 residues. Trimming at V came to 1 base and at J to 2 bases, leaving 2 bases not matched to a gene. CDR3 nucleotides: TGTGCCAGCAGCCAAGGGACTAGCGGACCCTACGAGCAGTACTTC. Translated: CASSQGTSGPYEQYF.

Comment on this clone: One junction end disagrees with the germline gene, perhaps due to a read error. The CDR3 spells CASSPQISRDTQYF. The DNA of the CDR3 is TGCGCCAGCAGCCCCCAGATTAGCAGAGATACGCAGTATTTT. The chain carries TRBV4-1 and TRBJ2-3; D call uncertain. Germline V gene data show CDR1 as MGHRA and CDR2 as YSYEKL. CDR3 length: 14 amino acids.

This chain joins TRBV6-2 or TRBV6-3 and TRBJ1-1; D gene ambiguous. Trimming left V 2 bases short and J 6 bases short, with 7 bases between. The CDR3 runs 12 residues. Germline values: CDR1 MNHEY, CDR2 SVGEGT. The DNA of the CDR3 is TGTGCCAGCAGTTACCGGGAGGCTGAAGCTTTCTTT. Its protein product is CASSYREAEAFF.

The V call is TRBV27, the J call TRBJ1-5, with 9 bases lining up with TRBD1. The CDR3 covers 16 residues. V was pared by 6 bases and J by 1 base, with 7 bases of the junction left unmatched. In germline, CDR1 is MNHEY, CDR2 SMNVEV (reference sequence). CDR3 nucleotide sequence: TGTGCCAGCAGCCCTCTGGACAGGGGCAGCAATCAGCCCCAGCATTTT. This gives the protein CASSPLDRGSNQPQHF.

To note about this clone: Other DNA sequences in the same sample also yield this CDR3. This chain joins TRBV6-6 and TRBJ1-1; no clear D gene. The CDR3 length is 12 residues. Germline V gene data show CDR1 as MNHNY and CDR2 as SVGAGI (reference sequence). V lost 6 bases to trimming and J lost 2 bases, with 7 bases between them. The CDR3 loop reads CASRTGNTEAFF. CDR3 nucleotides: TGTGCCAGCAGGACGGGAAACACTGAAGCTTTCTTT.

This clone was seen ten or more times. V usage is TRBV27 and J usage is TRBJ2-1; TRBD2 matches 8 bases. The V gene's germline CDR1 is MNHEY and CDR2 SMNVEV (reference sequence). V dropped 3 bases and J dropped 3; count of bases not matched to a gene: 4. This CDR3 has 15 amino acids. CDR3 DNA sequence: TGTGCCAGCAGTTTTAGCGGGACTAGCTACAATGAGCAGTTCTTC. The encoded protein is CASSFSGTSYNEQFF.

As regards this clone: No conserved phenylalanine or tryptophan is present at the end of the CDR3, so a read error is the likely explanation. The limits of the CDR3 on the DNA are not certain, so only TCRdb's listed CDR3 is given. This rearrangement joins TRBV4-2 to TRBJ2-7; the table's D gene call, TRBD2, was not cross checked with the DNA. The CDR3 is 12 amino acids in total, end residues counted. Looked up from germline, CDR1 is LGHNA and CDR2 is YNFKEQ. The CDR3: CASSQDLASRTI.

The gene calls are TRBV7-2 and TRBJ1-1; D is ambiguous. V was clipped by 0 bases and J by 2 bases, with 16 bases between them. The CDR3 spans 17 residues. The V gene's germline CDR1 is SGHTA and CDR2 FQGNSA. The chain's CDR3 is CASSLALLSGINTEAFF. CDR3 coding DNA: TGTGCCAGCAGCTTAGCGCTCCTCTCGGGGATAAACACTGAAGCTTTCTTT.